The present T cell receptor beta chain was sequenced within a study of blood T cells in healthy people across ages. The study's findings and limits: TCR beta diversity was tightly associated with the proportion of naive T cells.

Donors gave around 9.3 milliliters of peripheral blood apiece. V was trimmed by 3 bases and J by 2 bases, leaving 16 bases between them. The V gene's germline CDR1 is MDHEN and CDR2 SYDVKM. This CDR3 comprises 16 residues. With a J-beta primer mix and a sample-barcoded 5' primer, a second PCR ran about 7 to 11 cycles. TCRdb reanalysed the 5' RACE reads using MiXCR and keeps one entry per CDR3 protein. The data hold roughly 560,000 distinct CDR3 sequences, with 20% to 30% observed a single time. This clonotype was picked up a small number of times. What it binds is unknown. The same specimen was also included in a second study, on T cells of mothers and their children.

The sample taken for sequencing was blood. This sequence was found in a boy younger than 18 in good health. The chain recombines TRBV28 with TRBJ1-2; D gene unclear. The CDR3 DNA reads TGTGCCAGCAGTTTCGGCTTAACGGGCTTCAACTATGGCTACACCTTC. Translated, it gives CASSFGLTGFNYGYTF.